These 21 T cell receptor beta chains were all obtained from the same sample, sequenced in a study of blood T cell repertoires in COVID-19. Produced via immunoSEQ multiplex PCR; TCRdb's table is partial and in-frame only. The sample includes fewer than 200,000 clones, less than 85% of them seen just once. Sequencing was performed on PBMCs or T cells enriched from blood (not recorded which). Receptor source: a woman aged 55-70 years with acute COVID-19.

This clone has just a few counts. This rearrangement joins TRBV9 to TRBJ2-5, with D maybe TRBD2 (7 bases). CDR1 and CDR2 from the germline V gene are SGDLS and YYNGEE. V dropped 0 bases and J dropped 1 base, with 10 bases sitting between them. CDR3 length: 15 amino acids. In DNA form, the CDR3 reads TGTGCCAGCAGCGTAGCGGCGGGGGCCCAAGAGACCCAGTACTTC. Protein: CASSVAAGAQETQYF.

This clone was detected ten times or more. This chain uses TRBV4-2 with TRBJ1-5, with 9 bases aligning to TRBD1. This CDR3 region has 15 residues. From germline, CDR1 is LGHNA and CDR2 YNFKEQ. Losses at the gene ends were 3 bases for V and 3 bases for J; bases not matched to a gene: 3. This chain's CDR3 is CASSHGDRDNQPQHF. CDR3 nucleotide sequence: TGTGCCAGCAGCCACGGGGACAGGGACAATCAGCCCCAGCATTTT.

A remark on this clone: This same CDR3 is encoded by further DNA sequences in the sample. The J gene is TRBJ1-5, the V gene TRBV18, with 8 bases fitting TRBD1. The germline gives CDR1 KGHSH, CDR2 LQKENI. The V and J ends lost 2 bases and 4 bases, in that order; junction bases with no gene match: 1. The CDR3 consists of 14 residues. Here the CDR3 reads CASSPGTGNQPQHF. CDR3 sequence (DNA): TGTGCCAGCTCACCAGGGACAGGTAATCAGCCCCAGCATTTT.

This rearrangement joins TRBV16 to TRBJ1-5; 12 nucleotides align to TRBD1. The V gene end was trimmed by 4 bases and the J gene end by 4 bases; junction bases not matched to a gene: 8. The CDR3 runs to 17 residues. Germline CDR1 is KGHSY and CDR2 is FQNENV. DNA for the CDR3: TGTGCCAGCAGCCTGAATCGGGGACAGGGGGCAAATCAGCCCCAGCATTTT. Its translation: CASSLNRGQGANQPQHF.

Here the CDR3 reads CASRGQVRNTEAFF. The CDR3 DNA sequence: TGCGCCAGCCGGGGACAGGTCCGGAACACTGAAGCTTTCTTT. The gene calls are TRBV5-1 and TRBJ1-1; TRBD1 aligns across 8 bases. This CDR3 comprises 14 residues. Germline loops: CDR1 SGHRS, CDR2 YFSETQ. The V and J ends lost 7 bases and 1 base, in that order; junction bases with no gene match: 6. The full variable domain, its missing parts supplied by reference TRBV5-1 and TRBJ1-1, is KAGVTQTPRYLIKTRGQQVTLSCSPISGHRSVSWYQQTPGQGLQFLFEYFSETQRNKGNFPGRFSGRQFSNSRSEMNVSTLELGDSALYLCASRGQVRNTEAFFGQGTRLTVV.

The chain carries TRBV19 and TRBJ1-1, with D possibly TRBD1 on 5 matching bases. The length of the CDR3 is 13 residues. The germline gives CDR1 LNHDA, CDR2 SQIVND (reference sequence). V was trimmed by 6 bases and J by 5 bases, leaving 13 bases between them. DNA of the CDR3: TGTGCCAGTAGGGGGGGGAGAGGAACTGAAGCTTTCTTT. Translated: CASRGGRGTEAFF.

CDR3 residues: CASSQDQGQPQHF. The CDR3 nucleotides are TGCGCCAGCAGCCAAGATCAGGGGCAGCCCCAGCATTTT. The gene calls are TRBV4-3 and TRBJ1-5; tentatively, D is TRBD1 (6 bases). Germline loops: CDR1 LGHNA, CDR2 YSLEER. This CDR3 is built from 13 residues. Trimming removed 0 bases from V and 7 bases from J, with 7 bases in between.

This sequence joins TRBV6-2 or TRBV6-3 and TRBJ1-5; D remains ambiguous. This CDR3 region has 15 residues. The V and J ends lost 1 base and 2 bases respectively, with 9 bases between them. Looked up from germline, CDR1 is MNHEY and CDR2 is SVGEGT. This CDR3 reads CASSYWAVGNQPQHF. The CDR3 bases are TGTGCCAGCAGTTACTGGGCTGTCGGCAATCAGCCCCAGCATTTT.

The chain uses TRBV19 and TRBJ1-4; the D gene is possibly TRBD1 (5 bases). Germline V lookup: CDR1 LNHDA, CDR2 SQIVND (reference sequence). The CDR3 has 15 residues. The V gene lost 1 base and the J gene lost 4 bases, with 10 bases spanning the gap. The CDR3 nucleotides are TGTGCCAGTAGTATAGTCAGGGTGGGTAATGAAAAACTGTTTTTT. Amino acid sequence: CASSIVRVGNEKLFF.

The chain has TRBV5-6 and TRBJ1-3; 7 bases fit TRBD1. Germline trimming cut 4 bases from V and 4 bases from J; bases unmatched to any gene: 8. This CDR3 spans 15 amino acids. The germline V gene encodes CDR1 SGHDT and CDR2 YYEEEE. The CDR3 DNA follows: TGTGCCAGCAGCCTGGGACAGAGTATAGGAAACACCATATATTTT. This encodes CASSLGQSIGNTIYF. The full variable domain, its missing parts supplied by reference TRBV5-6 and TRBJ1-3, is DAGVTQSPTHLIKTRGQQVTLRCSPKSGHDTVSWYQQALGQGPQFIFQYYEEEERQRGNFPDRFSGHQFPNYSSELNVNALLLGDSALYLCASSLGQSIGNTIYFGEGSWLTVV.

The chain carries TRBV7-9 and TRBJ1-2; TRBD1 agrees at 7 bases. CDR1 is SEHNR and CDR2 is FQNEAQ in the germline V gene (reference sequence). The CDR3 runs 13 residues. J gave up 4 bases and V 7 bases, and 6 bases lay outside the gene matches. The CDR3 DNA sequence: TGTGCCAGCAACCAACAGGGGACCTATGGCTACACCTTC. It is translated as CASNQQGTYGYTF.

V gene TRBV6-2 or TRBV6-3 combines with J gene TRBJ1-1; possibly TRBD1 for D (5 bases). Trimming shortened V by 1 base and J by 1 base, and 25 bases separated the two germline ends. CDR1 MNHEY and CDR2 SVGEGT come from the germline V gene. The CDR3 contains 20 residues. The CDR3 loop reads CASSYLQFPDTSRGNTEAFF. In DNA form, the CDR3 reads TGTGCCAGCAGTTACTTACAATTTCCGGACACCTCTAGAGGGAACACTGAAGCTTTCTTT.

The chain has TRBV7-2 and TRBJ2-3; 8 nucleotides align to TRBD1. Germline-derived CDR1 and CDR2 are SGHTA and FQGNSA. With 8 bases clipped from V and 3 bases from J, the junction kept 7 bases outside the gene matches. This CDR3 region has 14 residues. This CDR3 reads CASGKDRVTDTQYF. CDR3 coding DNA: TGTGCCAGCGGAAAGGACAGGGTTACAGATACGCAGTATTTT. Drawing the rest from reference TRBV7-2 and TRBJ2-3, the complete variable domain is GAGVSQSPSNKVTEKGKDVELRCDPISGHTALYWYRQSLGQGLEFLIYFQGNSAPDKSGLPSDRFSAERTGGSVSTLTIQRTQQEDSAVYLCASGKDRVTDTQYFGPGTRLTVL.

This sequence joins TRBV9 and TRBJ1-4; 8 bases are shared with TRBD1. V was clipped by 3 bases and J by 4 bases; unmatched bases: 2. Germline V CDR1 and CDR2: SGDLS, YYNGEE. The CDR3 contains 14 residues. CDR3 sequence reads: CASSAQGGNEKLFF. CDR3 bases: TGTGCCAGCAGCGCACAGGGGGGTAATGAAAAACTGTTTTTT.

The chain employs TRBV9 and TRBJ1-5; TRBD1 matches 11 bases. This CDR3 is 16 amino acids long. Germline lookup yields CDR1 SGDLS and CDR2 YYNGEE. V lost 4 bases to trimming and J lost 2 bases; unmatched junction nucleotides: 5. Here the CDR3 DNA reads TGTGCCAGCAGCCCAGGGACAGGGGGAGGCAATCAGCCCCAGCATTTT. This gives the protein CASSPGTGGGNQPQHF.

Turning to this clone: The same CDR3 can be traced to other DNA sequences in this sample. The CDR3 protein is CASSQDQSGGNTIYF. CDR3 in DNA: TGCGCCAGCAGCCAAGATCAGTCCGGGGGAAACACCATATATTTT. The chain couples TRBV4-3 to TRBJ1-3; D unclear. With 0 bases removed from V and 4 bases from J, the gap between germline ends came to 10 bases. The CDR3 sequence is 15 residues long. Germline V gives CDR1 LGHNA, CDR2 YSLEER.

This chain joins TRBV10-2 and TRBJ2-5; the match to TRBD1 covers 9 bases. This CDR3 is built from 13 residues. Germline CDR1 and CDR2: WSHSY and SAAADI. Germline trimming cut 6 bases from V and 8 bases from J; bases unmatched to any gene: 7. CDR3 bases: TGCGCCAGCAGCGCCCGGGACAGGGTAACCCAGTACTTC. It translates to CASSARDRVTQYF.

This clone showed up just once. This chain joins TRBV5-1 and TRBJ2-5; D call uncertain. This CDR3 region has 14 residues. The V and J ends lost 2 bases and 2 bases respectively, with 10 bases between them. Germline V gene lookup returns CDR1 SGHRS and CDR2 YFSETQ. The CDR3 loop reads CASSLIGSQETQYF. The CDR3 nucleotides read TGCGCCAGCAGCTTAATTGGCTCACAAGAGACCCAGTACTTC. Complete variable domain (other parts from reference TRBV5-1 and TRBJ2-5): KAGVTQTPRYLIKTRGQQVTLSCSPISGHRSVSWYQQTPGQGLQFLFEYFSETQRNKGNFPGRFSGRQFSNSRSEMNVSTLELGDSALYLCASSLIGSQETQYFGPGTRLLVL.

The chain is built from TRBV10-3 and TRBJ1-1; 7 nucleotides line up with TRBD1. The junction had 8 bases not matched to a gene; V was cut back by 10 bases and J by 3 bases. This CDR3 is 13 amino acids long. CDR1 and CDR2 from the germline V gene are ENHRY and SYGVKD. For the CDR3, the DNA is TGTGCCACCCAAGGGGGCTGGGACACTGAAGCTTTCTTT. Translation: CATQGGWDTEAFF.

CDR3 in amino acids: CATSRGVNTGELFF. The CDR3 DNA sequence: TGTGCCACCAGCAGAGGAGTGAACACCGGGGAGCTGTTTTTT. The V and J genes are TRBV15 and TRBJ2-2; D unresolved. The CDR3 spans 14 residues. Trimming stripped 1 base from V and 1 base from J, with 4 bases between. Germline V gene sequence: CDR1 LNHNV, CDR2 YYDKDF (reference sequence). The whole variable domain, filled in from reference TRBV15 and TRBJ2-2, reads DAMVIQNPRYQVTQFGKPVTLSCSQTLNHNVMYWYQQKSSQAPKLLFHYYDKDFNNEADTPDNFQSRRPNTSFCFLDIRSPGLGDTAMYLCATSRGVNTGELFFGEGSRLTVL.

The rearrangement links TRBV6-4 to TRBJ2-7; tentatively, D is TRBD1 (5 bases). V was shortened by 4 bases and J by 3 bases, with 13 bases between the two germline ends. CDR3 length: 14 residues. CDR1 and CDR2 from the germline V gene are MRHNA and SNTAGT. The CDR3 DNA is TGTGCCAGCAGTGCCCAGGGCCTACGCTACGAGCAGTACTTC. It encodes CASSAQGLRYEQYF.